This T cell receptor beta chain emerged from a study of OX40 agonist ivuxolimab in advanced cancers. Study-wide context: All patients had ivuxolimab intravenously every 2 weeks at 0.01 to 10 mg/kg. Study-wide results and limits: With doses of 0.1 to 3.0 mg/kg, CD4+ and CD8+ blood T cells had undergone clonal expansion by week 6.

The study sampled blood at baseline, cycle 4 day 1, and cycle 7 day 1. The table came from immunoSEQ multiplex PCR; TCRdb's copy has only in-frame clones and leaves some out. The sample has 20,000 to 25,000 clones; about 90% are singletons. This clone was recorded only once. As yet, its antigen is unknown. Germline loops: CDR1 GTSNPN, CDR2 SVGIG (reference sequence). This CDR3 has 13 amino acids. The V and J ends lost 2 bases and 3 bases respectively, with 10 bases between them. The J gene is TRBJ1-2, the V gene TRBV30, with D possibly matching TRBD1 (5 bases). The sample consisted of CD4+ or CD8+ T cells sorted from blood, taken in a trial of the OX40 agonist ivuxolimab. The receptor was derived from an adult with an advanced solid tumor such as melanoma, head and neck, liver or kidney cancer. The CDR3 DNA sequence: TGTGCCTGGAGTCAGGGCGTTTACTATGGCTACACCTTC. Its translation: CAWSQGVYYGYTF. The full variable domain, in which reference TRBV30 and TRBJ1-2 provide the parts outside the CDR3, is SQTIHQWPATLVQPVGSPLSLECTVEGTSNPNLYWYRQAAGRGLQLLFYSVGIGQISSEVPQNLSASRPQDRQFILSSKKLLLSDSGFYLCAWSQGVYYGYTFGSGTRLTVV.